This TCR beta chain was profiled in a study of cytomegalovirus exposure and HLA in healthy donors. Per germline, CDR1 SQVTM and CDR2 ANQGSEA. With 4 bases clipped from V and 2 bases from J, the junction kept 5 bases outside the gene matches. This CDR3 has 14 amino acids. In the PCR, 60 Vbeta and 13 Jbeta primers were used. Here immunoSEQ multiplex PCR was the method, and the copy in TCRdb shows in-frame clones only, minus some. The sample has some 150,000 clones, around 9.7% seen once. This clone was seen only a few times. This chain connects TRBV29-1 to TRBJ1-2, with 9 bases identical to TRBD1. This receptor was identified in a man in his fifties or sixties in good health and CMV-seronegative. Source material: PBMCs. The CDR3 spells CSVVVTGGNYGYTF. CDR3 nucleotides: TGCAGCGTTGTTGTGACAGGGGGAAACTATGGCTACACCTTC. Complete variable domain (other parts from reference TRBV29-1 and TRBJ1-2): SAVISQKPSRDICQRGTSLTIQCQVDSQVTMMFWYRQQPGQSLTLIATANQGSEATYESGFVIDKFPISRPNLTFSTLTVSNMSPEDSSIYLCSVVVTGGNYGYTFGSGTRLTVV.